This T cell receptor beta chain appears in the sequencing data of a study of blood T cell repertoires in COVID-19. Study-wide context: Acute-phase and convalescent COVID-19 samples originated in the United States, Italy and Spain. Sample material is recorded as cDNA or gDNA derived from T cells, B-cell-depleted T cells, or PBMCs.

This CDR3 has 13 residues. Trimming cost V 0 bases and J 5 bases, with 5 bases left between them. Germline V lookup: CDR1 LNHDA, CDR2 SQIVND (reference sequence). Study processing details: Amplification from reference gene primers served as the basis for estimated nucleated cell counts. Clones were read by immunoSEQ multiplex PCR, and TCRdb kept only the in-frame ones, dropping some. Clone size and the V and J calls come from that table; the DNA yielded D and trimming. Counted here are 130,000 to 150,000 clones, 80% to 90% occurring once; the ten biggest clones make up 2% to 3%. As concerns this clone: The same CDR3 arises from other DNA sequences in this sample as well.

The sample consisted of peripheral blood. The J gene is TRBJ1-5, the V gene TRBV19, with D tentatively TRBD1 (5 bases). This TCR came from a human donor with acute or convalescent COVID-19. The donor label of this sample is uncertain. The CDR3 bases are TGTGCCAGTAGTATAGACAGGGATCAGCCCCAGCATTTT. Its translation is CASSIDRDQPQHF.